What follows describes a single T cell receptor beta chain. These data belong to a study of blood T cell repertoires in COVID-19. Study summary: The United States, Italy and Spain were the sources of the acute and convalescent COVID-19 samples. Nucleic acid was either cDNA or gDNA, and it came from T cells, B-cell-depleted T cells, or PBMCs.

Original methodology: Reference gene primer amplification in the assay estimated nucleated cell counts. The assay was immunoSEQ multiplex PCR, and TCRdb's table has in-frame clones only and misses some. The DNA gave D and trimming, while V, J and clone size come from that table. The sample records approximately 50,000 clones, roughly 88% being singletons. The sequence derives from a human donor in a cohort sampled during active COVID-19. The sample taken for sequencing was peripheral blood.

For the CDR3, the DNA is TGTGCCAGCAGTGGGACAGCCGGGGCTCAGCCCCAGCATTTT. Its protein is CASSGTAGAQPQHF. The rearrangement uses TRBV7-2 and TRBJ1-5; 7 positions agree with TRBD1. There are 14 residues in the CDR3. Germline CDR1 SGHTA, CDR2 FQGNSA. J was trimmed by 6 bases and V by 6 bases; bases with no gene match: 8. Variable domain in full (rest from reference TRBV7-2 and TRBJ1-5): GAGVSQSPSNKVTEKGKDVELRCDPISGHTALYWYRQSLGQGLEFLIYFQGNSAPDKSGLPSDRFSAERTGGSVSTLTIQRTQQEDSAVYLCASSGTAGAQPQHFGDGTRLSIL.